This T cell receptor beta chain was recovered during a study of T cell responses to AZD1222 COVID-19 vaccine. Study findings and constraints: Baseline seropositivity occurred in only six AZD1222 recipients. No repertoire was sampled before or during the peak T cell response, only after it.

Sequencing used immunoSEQ multiplex PCR; TCRdb keeps in-frame clones, though not all of them. Here the sample spans 120,000 to 150,000 clones, 70% to 90% being singletons. The CDR3 sequence is 15 residues long. Trimming left V 2 bases short and J 10 bases short, with 18 bases between. Germline V lookup: CDR1 SEHNR, CDR2 FQNEAQ (reference sequence). Worth noting for this clone: Its antigen is as yet unknown.

Specimen: peripheral blood, collected on day 0 of AZD1222 vaccination. The V and J genes are TRBV7-9 and TRBJ2-1; possibly TRBD1 or TRBD2 for D (5 bases each). This clonotype was sampled from an adult in good health. CDR3 protein: CASSLSWSPWGEQFF. CDR3 in DNA: TGTGCCAGCAGCTTATCTTGGTCGCCTTGGGGGGAGCAGTTCTTC.